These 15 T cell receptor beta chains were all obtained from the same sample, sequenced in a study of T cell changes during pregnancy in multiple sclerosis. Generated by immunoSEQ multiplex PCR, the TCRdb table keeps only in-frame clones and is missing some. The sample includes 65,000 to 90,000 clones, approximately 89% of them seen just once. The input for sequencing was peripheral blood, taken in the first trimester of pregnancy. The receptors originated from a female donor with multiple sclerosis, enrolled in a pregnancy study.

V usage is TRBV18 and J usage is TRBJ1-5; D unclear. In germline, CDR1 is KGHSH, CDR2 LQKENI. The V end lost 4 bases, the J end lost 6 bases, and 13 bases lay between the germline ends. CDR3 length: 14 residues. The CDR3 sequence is CASSRSGAGQPQHF. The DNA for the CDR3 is TGTGCCAGCTCACGGTCCGGTGCGGGTCAGCCCCAGCATTTT.

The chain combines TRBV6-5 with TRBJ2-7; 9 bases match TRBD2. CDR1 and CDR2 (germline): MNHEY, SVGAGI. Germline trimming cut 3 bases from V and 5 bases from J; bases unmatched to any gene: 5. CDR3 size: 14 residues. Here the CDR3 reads CASSYNSGRDEQYF. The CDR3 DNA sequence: TGTGCCAGCAGTTATAATAGCGGGAGAGACGAGCAGTACTTC.

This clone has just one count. This CDR3 reads CASGPLKNSPLHF. DNA for the CDR3: TGTGCCAGCGGGCCACTGAAAAATTCACCCCTCCACTTT. The chain has TRBV2 and TRBJ1-6; D remains unclear. This CDR3 region has 13 residues. CDR1 SNHLY and CDR2 FYNNEI come from the germline V gene. V lost 8 bases to trimming and J lost 7 bases, with 12 bases between them.

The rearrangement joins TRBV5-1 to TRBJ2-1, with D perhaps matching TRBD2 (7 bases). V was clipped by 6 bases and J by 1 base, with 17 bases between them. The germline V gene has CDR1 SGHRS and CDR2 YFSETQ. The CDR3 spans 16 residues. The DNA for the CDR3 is TGCGCCAGCACAGTGATCGGGGGGCTTTCCTACAATGAGCAGTTCTTC. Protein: CASTVIGGLSYNEQFF.

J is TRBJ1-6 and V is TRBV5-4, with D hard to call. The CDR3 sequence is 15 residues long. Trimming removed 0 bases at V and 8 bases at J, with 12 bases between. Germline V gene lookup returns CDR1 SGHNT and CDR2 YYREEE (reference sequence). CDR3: CASSLARGGHSPLHF. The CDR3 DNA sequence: TGTGCCAGCAGCTTGGCGCGGGGAGGCCATTCACCCCTCCACTTT.

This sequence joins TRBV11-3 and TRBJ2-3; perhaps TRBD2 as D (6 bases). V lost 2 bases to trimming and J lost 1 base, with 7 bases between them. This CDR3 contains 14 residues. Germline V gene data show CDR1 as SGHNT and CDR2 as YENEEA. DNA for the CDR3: TGTGCCAGCAGCTTAACGGGAGGCACAGATACGCAGTATTTT. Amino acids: CASSLTGGTDTQYF.

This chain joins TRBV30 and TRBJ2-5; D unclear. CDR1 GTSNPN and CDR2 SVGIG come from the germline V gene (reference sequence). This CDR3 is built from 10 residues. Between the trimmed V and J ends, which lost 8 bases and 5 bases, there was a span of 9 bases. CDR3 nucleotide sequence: TGTGCCATACAGTCGGAGACCCAGTACTTC. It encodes CAIQSETQYF.

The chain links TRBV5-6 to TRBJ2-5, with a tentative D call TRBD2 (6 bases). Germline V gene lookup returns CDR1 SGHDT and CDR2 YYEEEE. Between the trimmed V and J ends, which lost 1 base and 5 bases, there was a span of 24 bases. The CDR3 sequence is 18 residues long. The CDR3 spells CASSLPRVGEGRGETQYF. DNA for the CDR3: TGTGCCAGCAGCTTGCCCCGGGTAGGAGAGGGCCGGGGGGAGACCCAGTACTTC.

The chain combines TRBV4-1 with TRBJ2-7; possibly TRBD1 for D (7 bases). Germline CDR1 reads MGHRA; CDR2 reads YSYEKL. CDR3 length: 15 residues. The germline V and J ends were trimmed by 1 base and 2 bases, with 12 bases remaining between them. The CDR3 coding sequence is TGCGCCAGCAGCCAAGTCAGGGGGGCGCCCTACGAGCAGTACTTC. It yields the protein CASSQVRGAPYEQYF.

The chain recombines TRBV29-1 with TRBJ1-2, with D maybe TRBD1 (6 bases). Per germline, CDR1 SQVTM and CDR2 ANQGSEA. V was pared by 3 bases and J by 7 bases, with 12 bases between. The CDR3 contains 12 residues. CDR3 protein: CSVDRGAGGYTF. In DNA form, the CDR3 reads TGCAGCGTTGATCGGGGGGCGGGTGGCTACACCTTC.

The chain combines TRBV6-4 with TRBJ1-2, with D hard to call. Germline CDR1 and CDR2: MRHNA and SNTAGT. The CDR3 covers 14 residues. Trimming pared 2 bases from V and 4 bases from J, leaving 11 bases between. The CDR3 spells CASSDTPQSYGYTF. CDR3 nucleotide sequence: TGTGCCAGCAGTGACACCCCTCAGTCCTATGGCTACACCTTC.

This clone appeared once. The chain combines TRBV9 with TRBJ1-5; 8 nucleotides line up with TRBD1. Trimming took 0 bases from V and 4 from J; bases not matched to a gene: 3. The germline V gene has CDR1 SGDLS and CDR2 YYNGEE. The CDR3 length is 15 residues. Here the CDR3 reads CASSVEGTGNQPQHF. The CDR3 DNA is TGTGCCAGCAGCGTAGAGGGGACAGGAAATCAGCCCCAGCATTTT.

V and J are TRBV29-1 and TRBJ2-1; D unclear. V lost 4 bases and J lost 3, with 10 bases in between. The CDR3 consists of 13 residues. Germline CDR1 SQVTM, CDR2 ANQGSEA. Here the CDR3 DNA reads TGCAGCGTTGTAAGTCTGAGCTACAATGAGCAGTTCTTC. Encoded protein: CSVVSLSYNEQFF.

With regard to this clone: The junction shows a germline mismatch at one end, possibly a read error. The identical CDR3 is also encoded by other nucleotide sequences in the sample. CDR3 residues: CASSIDGLNTEAFF. The DNA for the CDR3 is TGTGCCAGTAGTATTGACGGGTTAAACACTGAAGCCTTCTTT. The rearrangement uses TRBV19 and TRBJ1-1; the D is unclear. This CDR3 contains 14 residues. Germline-derived CDR1 and CDR2 are LNHDA and SQIVND (reference sequence).

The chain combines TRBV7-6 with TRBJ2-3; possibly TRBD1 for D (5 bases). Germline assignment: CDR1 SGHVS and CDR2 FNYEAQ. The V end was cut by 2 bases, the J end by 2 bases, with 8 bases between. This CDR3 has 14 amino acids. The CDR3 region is CASSLLTATDTQYF. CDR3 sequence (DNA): TGTGCCAGCAGCTTATTGACAGCCACAGATACGCAGTATTTT.